These 4 T cell receptor beta chains were sequenced from one sample in a study of control samples from healthy donors and cancer patients. TCRdb's copy holds only in-frame clones and misses some; the assay was immunoSEQ multiplex PCR. Among 130,000 to 150,000 clones listed, 75% to 95% were seen once. The material sequenced was blood. The receptors here all came from a man younger than 40 in good health.

V gene TRBV7-3 combines with J gene TRBJ1-6; no clear D gene. The CDR3 has 15 residues. Germline-derived CDR1 and CDR2 are SGHTA and FQGTGA. V lost 3 bases and J 1 base, leaving 7 bases between the germline ends. As DNA, the CDR3 is TGTGCCAGCAGCTTGGGGAGGTCCTATAATTCACCCCTCCACTTT. Encoded protein: CASSLGRSYNSPLHF.

The chain uses TRBV5-6 and TRBJ2-2; 11 bases line up with TRBD2. There are 16 residues in the CDR3. The germline gives CDR1 SGHDT, CDR2 YYEEEE. V shed 3 bases and J 1 base; nucleotides not matched to a gene: 2. CDR3 in DNA: TGTGCCAGCAGCTGGGGGACTAGCGGGAACACCGGGGAGCTGTTTTTT. It encodes CASSWGTSGNTGELFF.

This chain joins TRBV27 and TRBJ2-3; TRBD2 matches at 9 bases. The CDR3 loop spans 16 amino acids. With 4 bases clipped from V and 2 bases from J, the junction kept 7 bases outside the gene matches. The germline V gene encodes CDR1 MNHEY and CDR2 SMNVEV (reference sequence). The CDR3: CASSSSQRGVTDTQYF. The CDR3 nucleotides read TGTGCCAGCAGTTCGTCCCAGCGGGGGGTCACAGATACGCAGTATTTT.

This chain connects TRBV5-1 to TRBJ2-2, with 8 bases fitting TRBD1. Unmatched junction bases numbered 5, after V lost 6 bases and J lost 4 bases. Germline lookup yields CDR1 SGHRS and CDR2 YFSETQ. The CDR3 covers 14 residues. CDR3 amino acids: CASTGQGSTGELFF. The CDR3 bases are TGCGCCAGCACAGGACAGGGTAGCACCGGGGAGCTGTTTTTT.